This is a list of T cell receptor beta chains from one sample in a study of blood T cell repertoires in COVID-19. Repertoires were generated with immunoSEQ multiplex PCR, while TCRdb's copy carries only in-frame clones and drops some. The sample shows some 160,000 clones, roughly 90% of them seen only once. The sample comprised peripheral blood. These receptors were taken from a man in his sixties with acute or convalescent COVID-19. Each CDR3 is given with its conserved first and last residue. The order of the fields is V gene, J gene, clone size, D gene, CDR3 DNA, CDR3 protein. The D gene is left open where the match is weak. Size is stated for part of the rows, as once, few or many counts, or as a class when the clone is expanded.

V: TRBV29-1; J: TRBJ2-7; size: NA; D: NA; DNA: TGCAGCGTTCGGGGGTATAGCGGAAGCTCCTACGAGCAGTACTTC; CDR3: CSVRGYSGSSYEQYF
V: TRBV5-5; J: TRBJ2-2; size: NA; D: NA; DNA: TGTGCCAGCAGCTTGACAGCGGGGAACACCGGGGAGCTGTTTTTT; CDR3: CASSLTAGNTGELFF
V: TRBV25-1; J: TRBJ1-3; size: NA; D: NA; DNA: TGTGCCAGCAGTGATCCGGGGGCTGGAAACACCATATATTTT; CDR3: CASSDPGAGNTIYF
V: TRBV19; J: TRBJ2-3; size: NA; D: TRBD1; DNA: TGTGCCAGCCGGGACAGGGCCACAGATACGCAGTATTTT; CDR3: CASRDRATDTQYF
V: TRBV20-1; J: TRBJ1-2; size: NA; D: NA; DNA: TGCAGTGCCCGGGGGGGTGTTGGCTACACCTTC; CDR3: CSARGGVGYTF
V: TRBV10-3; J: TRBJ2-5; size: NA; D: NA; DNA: TGTGCCATCAGTGAGTCGGGGGGGCAGACCTCCTATAGCCAGTACTTC; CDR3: CAISESGGQTSYSQYF
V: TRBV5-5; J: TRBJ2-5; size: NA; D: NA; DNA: TGTGCCAGCAGCTTGAATCCAGGGTCGGGAGAGACCCAGTACTTC; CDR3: CASSLNPGSGETQYF
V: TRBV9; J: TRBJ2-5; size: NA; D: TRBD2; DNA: TGTGCCAGCAGCGACGAGCGGGGGGGAGGAGAGACCCAGTACTTC; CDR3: CASSDERGGGETQYF
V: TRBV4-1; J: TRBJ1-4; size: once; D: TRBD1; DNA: TGCGCCAGCAGCCGCGCCGGGACAGCAGCCAGAGAAAAACTGTTTTTT; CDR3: CASSRAGTAAREKLFF
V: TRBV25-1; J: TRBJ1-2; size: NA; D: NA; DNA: TGTGCCAGCAGTGAACATAGGGGGGGAGTCTATGGCTACACCTTC; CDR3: CASSEHRGGVYGYTF
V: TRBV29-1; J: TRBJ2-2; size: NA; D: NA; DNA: TGCAGCGAGGGTTTGGCGGGGTCGAACACCGGGGAGCTGTTTTTT; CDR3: CSEGLAGSNTGELFF
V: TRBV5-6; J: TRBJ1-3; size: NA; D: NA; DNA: TGTGCCAGCCACCGACGGGACTCTGGAAACACCATATATTTT; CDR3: CASHRRDSGNTIYF
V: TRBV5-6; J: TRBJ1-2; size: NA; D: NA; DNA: TGTGCCAGCAGCAAAGGACAATTGTTCTATGGCTACACCTTC; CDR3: CASSKGQLFYGYTF
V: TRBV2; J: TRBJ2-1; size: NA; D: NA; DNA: TGTGCCAGCAGTTCCACCAAGCAGTTGGACGGACTGGGGAATGAGCAGTTCTTC; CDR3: CASSSTKQLDGLGNEQFF
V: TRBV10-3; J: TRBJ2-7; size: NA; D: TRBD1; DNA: TGTGCCATCAGTAGGACAGGGGAGGTCGAGCAGTACTTC; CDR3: CAISRTGEVEQYF
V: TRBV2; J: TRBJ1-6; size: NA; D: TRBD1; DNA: TGTGCCAGCAGGGCTGACAGGGGGGATAATTCACCCCTCCACTTT; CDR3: CASRADRGDNSPLHF
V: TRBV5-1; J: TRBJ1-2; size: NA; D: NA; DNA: TGCGCCAGCAGCTTTTTTCCAGGGGACTATGGCTACACCTTC; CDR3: CASSFFPGDYGYTF